A selection of T cell receptor beta chains follows, all from one sample in a study of T cell responses to AZD1222 COVID-19 vaccine. Method: immunoSEQ multiplex PCR; TCRdb's copy keeps in-frame clones and lacks some. This sample lists around 140,000 clones; its ten largest clones have 2% to 2.5%. Input material: peripheral blood. The receptors come from an adult in good health. Both conserved end residues are part of each CDR3. Each record gives: J gene, V gene, D gene, CDR3 protein, CDR3 DNA. D genes are given only for firm matches.

J: TRBJ2-3
V: TRBV11-1
D: TRBD1
CDR3: CASSLEGTDPTDTQYF
DNA: TGTGCCAGCAGCTTAGAAGGGACAGACCCCACAGATACGCAGTATTTT

J: TRBJ2-7
V: TRBV4-2
D: TRBD1
CDR3: CASSQDRTGDRGEQYF
DNA: TGTGCCAGCAGCCAAGATCGGACAGGGGATCGCGGCGAGCAGTACTTC

J: TRBJ1-5
V: TRBV6-2/TRBV6-3
D: TRBD1
CDR3: CASSGTGGGQPQHF
DNA: TGTGCCAGCAGTGGGACAGGGGGTGGCCAGCCCCAGCATTTT

J: TRBJ1-2
V: TRBV9
D: NA
CDR3: CASSVGGAESYGYTF
DNA: TGTGCCAGCAGCGTAGGGGGGGCAGAATCCTATGGCTACACCTTC

J: TRBJ2-7
V: TRBV18
D: TRBD1
CDR3: CASSPPGGATRQYF
DNA: TGTGCCAGCTCACCCCCAGGGGGCGCAACTCGGCAGTACTTC

J: TRBJ1-1
V: TRBV4-1
D: NA
CDR3: CASSQGVVGTEAFF
DNA: TGCGCCAGCAGCCAAGGGGTAGTAGGCACTGAAGCTTTCTTT

J: TRBJ1-6
V: TRBV27
D: NA
CDR3: CASSFGSYNSPLHF
DNA: TGTGCCAGCAGCTTTGGGTCCTATAATTCACCCCTCCACTTT

J: TRBJ2-2
V: TRBV3-1/TRBV3-2
D: NA
CDR3: CASSQDLTGELFF
DNA: TGTGCCAGCAGCCAGGACCTCACCGGGGAGCTGTTTTTT

J: TRBJ1-1
V: TRBV27
D: TRBD1
CDR3: CASRGQGTTEAFF
DNA: TGTGCCAGCAGGGGACAGGGGACCACTGAAGCTTTCTTT

J: TRBJ1-2
V: TRBV5-6
D: NA
CDR3: CASSRDSFSSLLGYTF
DNA: TGTGCCAGCAGTCGAGACAGCTTCTCCTCCCTTCTTGGCTACACCTTC

J: TRBJ2-3
V: TRBV2
D: NA
CDR3: CASSKITDTQYF
DNA: TGTGCCAGCAGTAAAATTACAGATACGCAGTATTTT

J: TRBJ1-6
V: TRBV11-3
D: TRBD1
CDR3: CASSPGTGVLSPLHF
DNA: TGTGCCAGCAGCCCAGGGACAGGGGTTCTTTCACCCCTCCACTTT

J: TRBJ2-7
V: TRBV5-1
D: NA
CDR3: CASSLEQGTQQYF
DNA: TGCGCCAGCAGCTTGGAACAGGGTACCCAGCAGTACTTC

J: TRBJ2-2
V: TRBV5-4
D: TRBD1
CDR3: CASSFPGQVSSGELFF
DNA: TGTGCCAGCAGCTTTCCGGGACAGGTGTCGTCCGGGGAGCTGTTTTTT

J: TRBJ1-1
V: TRBV5-1
D: TRBD1
CDR3: CASSLTGGDTEAFF
DNA: TGCGCCAGCAGCTTAACAGGGGGCGACACTGAAGCTTTCTTT

J: TRBJ1-6
V: TRBV30
D: TRBD1
CDR3: CAWGEQWTGNYLNSPLHF
DNA: TGTGCCTGGGGGGAACAATGGACAGGGAACTATCTAAATTCACCCCTCCACTTT

J: TRBJ2-3
V: TRBV11-2
D: NA
CDR3: CASRRGTDTQYF
DNA: TGTGCCAGCAGACGGGGCACAGATACGCAGTATTTT

J: TRBJ2-1
V: TRBV3-1/TRBV3-2
D: TRBD2
CDR3: CASSHSGGPKNEQFF
DNA: TGTGCCAGCAGCCACAGCGGGGGCCCAAAAAATGAGCAGTTCTTC

J: TRBJ1-3
V: TRBV11-2
D: NA
CDR3: CASSGQFGNTIYF
DNA: TGTGCCAGCAGCGGACAGTTTGGAAACACCATATATTTT

J: TRBJ1-1
V: TRBV11-3
D: TRBD1
CDR3: CASSSDRVTTEAFF
DNA: TGTGCCAGCAGCTCCGACAGGGTTACCACTGAAGCTTTCTTT

J: TRBJ2-1
V: TRBV27
D: TRBD2
CDR3: CASSPLSSGGAKNEQFF
DNA: TGTGCCAGCAGTCCCTTATCTAGCGGGGGGGCCAAGAATGAGCAGTTCTTC

J: TRBJ1-3
V: TRBV6-5
D: NA
CDR3: CASSYEGGFSGNTIYF
DNA: TGTGCCAGCAGTTACGAGGGTGGGTTCTCTGGAAACACCATATATTTT

J: TRBJ1-2
V: TRBV12-3/TRBV12-4
D: NA
CDR3: CASSLRSHYGYTF
DNA: TGTGCCAGCAGTTTACGCAGTCACTATGGCTACACCTTC

J: TRBJ1-6
V: TRBV19
D: TRBD1
CDR3: CASADRASNSPLHF
DNA: TGTGCCAGTGCTGACAGGGCCTCTAATTCACCCCTCCACTTT

J: TRBJ2-2
V: TRBV24-1
D: NA
CDR3: CATSLTGSNTGELFF
DNA: TGTGCCACCAGCTTGACAGGTTCGAACACCGGGGAGCTGTTTTTT

J: TRBJ1-1
V: TRBV6-2/TRBV6-3
D: NA
CDR3: CASSYLTSLPNTEAFF
DNA: TGTGCCAGCAGTTACTTGACAAGCCTGCCGAACACTGAAGCTTTCTTT

J: TRBJ1-3
V: TRBV20-1
D: NA
CDR3: CSARWIDTIYF
DNA: TGCAGTGCTAGGTGGATAGACACCATATATTTT

J: TRBJ1-1
V: TRBV27
D: NA
CDR3: CASLPLLGNTEAFF
DNA: TGTGCCAGCTTGCCTCTACTTGGGAACACTGAAGCTTTCTTT

J: TRBJ1-5
V: TRBV6-2/TRBV6-3
D: NA
CDR3: CASSYSRVNGREGGQPQHF
DNA: TGTGCCAGCAGTTACTCGAGGGTGAACGGCAGGGAAGGGGGGCAGCCCCAGCATTTT

J: TRBJ1-2
V: TRBV28
D: TRBD1
CDR3: CASSFRDRGSYGYTF
DNA: TGTGCCAGCAGCTTCCGGGACAGGGGATCCTATGGCTACACCTTC

J: TRBJ2-5
V: TRBV5-5
D: TRBD1
CDR3: CASSGRTGAAETQYF
DNA: TGTGCCAGCAGCGGAAGGACAGGGGCAGCAGAGACCCAGTACTTC

J: TRBJ1-1
V: TRBV7-7
D: NA
CDR3: CASSLGGGGTRENTEAFF
DNA: TGTGCCAGCAGCTTAGGAGGCGGGGGGACCCGTGAGAACACTGAAGCTTTCTTT

J: TRBJ2-7
V: TRBV28
D: NA
CDR3: CASSRDRFLGEQYF
DNA: TGTGCCAGCAGCCGTGACAGGTTCCTAGGGGAGCAGTACTTC

J: TRBJ1-1
V: TRBV11-2
D: TRBD1
CDR3: CASSPRQGANTEAFF
DNA: TGTGCCAGCAGCCCTAGACAGGGGGCGAACACTGAAGCTTTCTTT

J: TRBJ1-6
V: TRBV5-1
D: NA
CDR3: CASSLPGANSPLHF
DNA: TGCGCCAGCAGCTTGCCTGGGGCCAATTCACCCCTCCACTTT

J: TRBJ2-6
V: TRBV12-3/TRBV12-4
D: NA
CDR3: CASTGSGANVLTF
DNA: TGTGCCAGCACTGGCTCTGGGGCCAACGTCCTGACTTTC

J: TRBJ1-6
V: TRBV10-2
D: NA
CDR3: CASSEWSSYNSPLHF
DNA: TGCGCCAGCAGTGAGTGGAGCTCCTATAATTCACCCCTCCACTTT

J: TRBJ2-7
V: TRBV7-3
D: NA
CDR3: CASPRSGILIYEQYF
DNA: TGTGCCAGCCCAAGATCAGGGATCCTCATCTACGAGCAGTACTTC

J: TRBJ1-4
V: TRBV4-2
D: NA
CDR3: CASSQDPQRVNPQSEKLFF
DNA: TGTGCCAGCAGCCAAGATCCCCAACGAGTCAACCCCCAGAGTGAAAAACTGTTTTTT

J: TRBJ2-2
V: TRBV27
D: TRBD2
CDR3: CASRWGGSGGELFF
DNA: TGTGCCAGCCGATGGGGGGGTTCGGGCGGGGAGCTGTTTTTT

J: TRBJ1-1
V: TRBV14
D: TRBD1
CDR3: CASSQARTGPEAFF
DNA: TGTGCCAGCAGCCAAGCCCGGACAGGGCCCGAAGCTTTCTTT

J: TRBJ1-5
V: TRBV6-1
D: NA
CDR3: CASSEPGTSSVQPQHF
DNA: TGTGCCAGCAGTGAACCCGGGACCTCGTCGGTTCAGCCCCAGCATTTT

J: TRBJ2-7
V: TRBV30
D: NA
CDR3: CAWSVGFAGATYEQYF
DNA: TGTGCCTGGAGTGTGGGTTTTGCGGGGGCCACCTACGAGCAGTACTTC

J: TRBJ2-3
V: TRBV7-9
D: NA
CDR3: CASSFGTGLRDTQYF
DNA: TGTGCCAGCAGCTTCGGGACGGGCCTCAGGGATACGCAGTATTTT

J: TRBJ2-7
V: TRBV18
D: NA
CDR3: CASSPQGIEQYF
DNA: TGTGCCAGCTCACCCCAGGGGATTGAGCAGTACTTC

J: TRBJ1-1
V: TRBV5-1
D: TRBD1
CDR3: CASSPRGQGTEAFF
DNA: TGCGCCAGCAGCCCCAGGGGACAGGGCACTGAAGCTTTCTTT

J: TRBJ2-5
V: TRBV15
D: NA
CDR3: CATSRDLRRGPFGETQYF
DNA: TGTGCCACCAGCAGAGATCTCAGGAGGGGGCCTTTTGGGGAGACCCAGTACTTC

J: TRBJ1-5
V: TRBV4-2
D: TRBD1
CDR3: CASSRTGGGSNQPQHF
DNA: TGTGCCAGCAGCCGAACAGGGGGGGGTAGCAATCAGCCCCAGCATTTT

J: TRBJ2-7
V: TRBV2
D: TRBD1
CDR3: CASRVGTGFYEQYF
DNA: TGTGCCAGCAGAGTTGGGACAGGGTTTTACGAGCAGTACTTC

J: TRBJ1-1
V: TRBV30
D: NA
CDR3: CAWRSDRLNTEAFF
DNA: TGTGCCTGGAGGTCAGACAGGCTTAACACTGAAGCTTTCTTT

J: TRBJ2-1
V: TRBV12-5
D: TRBD1
CDR3: CASGWSQGAVDEQFF
DNA: TGTGCTAGTGGTTGGTCACAGGGGGCGGTGGATGAGCAGTTCTTC

J: TRBJ1-1
V: TRBV4-1
D: NA
CDR3: CASSQDGRQMNTEAFF
DNA: TGCGCCAGCAGCCAAGATGGGCGGCAGATGAACACTGAAGCTTTCTTT